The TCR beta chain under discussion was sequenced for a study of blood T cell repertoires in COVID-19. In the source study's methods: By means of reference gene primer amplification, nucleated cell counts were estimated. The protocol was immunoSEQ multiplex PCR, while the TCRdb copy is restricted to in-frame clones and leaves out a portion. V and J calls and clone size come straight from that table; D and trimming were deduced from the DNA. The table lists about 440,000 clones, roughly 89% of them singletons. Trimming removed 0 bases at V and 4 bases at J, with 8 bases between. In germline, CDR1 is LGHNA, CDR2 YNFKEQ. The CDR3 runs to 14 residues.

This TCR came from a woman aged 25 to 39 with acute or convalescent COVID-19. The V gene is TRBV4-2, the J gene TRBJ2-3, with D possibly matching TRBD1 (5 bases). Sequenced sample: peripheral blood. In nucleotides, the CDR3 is TGTGCCAGCAGCCAAGAGAAGGGGTCAGATACGCAGTATTTT. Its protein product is CASSQEKGSDTQYF.